This T cell receptor beta chain originates from a study of T cells after yellow fever vaccination. TCRdb recomputed calls from the 5' RACE reads with MiXCR, one row per CDR3 protein. Here the sample spans hundreds of thousands of distinct CDR3 sequences, 8.7% being singletons. Points from the study as a whole: Bulk-population clonotypes that are abundant could appear as contaminants in FACS-sorted repertoires.

This clonotype was counted ten times or more. Its antigen remains unknown. The CDR3 extends over 14 amino acids. The J segment lost 6 bases and the V segment lost 4 bases, leaving 5 bases of the junction unmatched. In germline, CDR1 is SQVTM, CDR2 ANQGSEA. This clonotype originated in a man younger than 30 who received the YFV17D yellow fever vaccine. The source was PBMCs, collected on the day of the first yellow fever vaccination. V gene TRBV29-1 combines with J gene TRBJ2-3, with TRBD2 matching over 12 bases. For the CDR3, the DNA is TGCAGCGTTGCGACTAGCGGGGGTTGGGATACGCAGTATTTT. Translation gives CSVATSGGWDTQYF.